These 30 T cell receptor beta chains share one sample of origin, sequenced in a study of PD-L1 blockade in urothelial cancer. Time point in this sample: pretreatment peripheral blood. Some clones are missing from TCRdb's copy, which holds only in-frame ones; the method was immunoSEQ multiplex PCR. There are approximately 72,000 clones in the sample; approximately 83% occur only once, and around 14% lies in the top ten. The sample consisted of PBMCs, taken around atezolizumab (anti-PD-L1) treatment. The source of these receptors is a man aged 55-75 years with urothelial cancer.

CDR3 in DNA: TGCAGCGTGGAACGGCAGGGGGGTATGAAAGAGACCCAGTACTTC. It is translated as CSVERQGGMKETQYF. The chain has TRBV29-1 and TRBJ2-5, with D maybe TRBD1 (7 bases). Germline V gene data show CDR1 as SQVTM and CDR2 as ANQGSEA. The CDR3 extends over 15 amino acids. V was clipped by 6 bases and J by 3 bases, with 20 bases between them. The full variable domain, its missing parts supplied by reference TRBV29-1 and TRBJ2-5, is SAVISQKPSRDICQRGTSLTIQCQVDSQVTMMFWYRQQPGQSLTLIATANQGSEATYESGFVIDKFPISRPNLTFSTLTVSNMSPEDSSIYLCSVERQGGMKETQYFGPGTRLLVL.

V and J are TRBV27 and TRBJ1-4, with D maybe TRBD1 (5 bases). The V gene lost 10 bases and the J gene lost 10 bases, with 19 bases spanning the gap. This CDR3 has 13 residues. Germline loops: CDR1 MNHEY, CDR2 SMNVEV (reference sequence). Here the CDR3 reads CATRQRPEGKLFF. The DNA of the CDR3 is TGTGCCACCAGACAGCGGCCAGAGGGAAAACTGTTTTTT.

The sample holds one count of this clone. This sequence joins TRBV6-1 and TRBJ2-2; D remains unclear. The CDR3 runs to 11 residues. The ends were cut back, 2 bases at V and 7 bases at J, with 2 bases in the middle. The V gene's germline CDR1 is MNHNS and CDR2 SASEGT. CDR3 DNA sequence: TGTGCCAGCAGTGAATACGGGGAGCTGTTTTTT. Residues: CASSEYGELFF.

The chain links TRBV6-5 to TRBJ2-6; no clear D gene. The CDR3 consists of 13 residues. Looked up from germline, CDR1 is MNHEY and CDR2 is SVGAGI. Trimming removed 7 bases from V and 2 bases from J, with 6 bases in between. The CDR3 loop is CASIAPGANVLTF. CDR3 coding DNA: TGTGCCAGCATTGCGCCTGGGGCCAACGTCCTGACTTTC.

The chain recombines TRBV30 with TRBJ1-1, with 8 bases matching TRBD1. Unmatched junction bases numbered 6, after V lost 2 bases and J lost 1 base. The CDR3 is 15 residues long. In germline, CDR1 is GTSNPN, CDR2 SVGIG (reference sequence). CDR3 sequence: CAWSTWTGRNTEAFF. CDR3 in DNA: TGTGCCTGGAGTACTTGGACAGGGAGGAACACTGAAGCTTTCTTT.

The chain uses TRBV7-2 and TRBJ2-1; TRBD1 is a possible D gene (5 bases). V lost 3 bases to trimming and J lost 1 base, with 10 bases between them. In germline, CDR1 is SGHTA, CDR2 FQGNSA. CDR3 size: 15 residues. CDR3 in DNA: TGTGCCAGCAGCTTGGAGTCAGGGTCCTACAATGAGCAGTTCTTC. It is translated as CASSLESGSYNEQFF.

The gene calls are TRBV7-9 and TRBJ1-2; TRBD1 might be the D (6 bases). Trimming shortened V by 0 bases and J by 4 bases, and 15 bases separated the two germline ends. The CDR3 has 16 residues. Germline lookup yields CDR1 SEHNR and CDR2 FQNEAQ (reference sequence). CDR3 bases: TGTGCCAGCAGCTTAGCGGGGGCCTCAATCCTCTATGGCTACACCTTC. Protein: CASSLAGASILYGYTF.

This clone was seen more than once but under ten times. This chain uses TRBV5-1 with TRBJ1-5; D gene ambiguous. This CDR3 has 13 residues. V dropped 2 bases and J dropped 4 bases, with 7 bases sitting between them. The germline CDR1 and CDR2 sequences are SGHRS and YFSETQ. DNA for the CDR3: TGCGCCAGCAGCTTTCGAGTAAATCAGCCCCAGCATTTT. This sequence encodes CASSFRVNQPQHF.

The chain couples TRBV19 to TRBJ2-1; TRBD2 might be the D (7 bases). The V gene lost 3 bases and the J gene lost 5 bases, with 11 bases spanning the gap. Germline values: CDR1 LNHDA, CDR2 SQIVND (reference sequence). The CDR3 consists of 14 residues. The CDR3 is CASSITGRDNEQFF. Here the CDR3 DNA reads TGTGCCAGTAGTATTACAGGGAGGGACAATGAGCAGTTCTTC.

The chain links TRBV2 to TRBJ2-1, with TRBD1 matching 12 bases. Germline V gene sequence: CDR1 SNHLY, CDR2 FYNNEI. Trimming took 7 bases from V and 6 from J; bases not matched to a gene: 7. This CDR3 is built from 15 residues. CDR3 sequence (DNA): TGTGCCAGCACTTGGGGACAGGGGGCACTCAATGAGCAGTTCTTC. It encodes CASTWGQGALNEQFF. Filled out from reference TRBV2 and TRBJ2-1, the complete variable domain reads EPEVTQTPSHQVTQMGQEVILRCVPISNHLYFYWYRQILGQKVEFLVSFYNNEISEKSEIFDDQFSVERPDGSNFTLKIRSTKLEDSAMYFCASTWGQGALNEQFFGPGTRLTVL.

This chain uses TRBV7-8 with TRBJ2-7; 7 bases are a match to TRBD2. This CDR3 is 15 amino acids long. The germline CDR1 and CDR2 sequences are SGHVS and FQNEAQ. V lost 5 bases to trimming and J lost 1 base; unmatched junction nucleotides: 8. CDR3 coding DNA: TGTGCCAGCAGCCGTGGGAGGGAAGGATCCTACGAGCAGTACTTC. This gives the protein CASSRGREGSYEQYF.

The chain uses TRBV5-5 and TRBJ2-5, with 9 bases fitting TRBD1. With 4 bases clipped from V and 2 bases from J, the junction kept 15 bases outside the gene matches. The CDR3 runs to 18 residues. Per germline, CDR1 SGHKS and CDR2 YYEKEE (reference sequence). CDR3 in DNA: TGTGCCAGCAGCCTTGGACAGGGGCGGCGGGTGGGGCAAGAGACCCAGTACTTC. Its translation is CASSLGQGRRVGQETQYF.

The chain joins TRBV5-6 to TRBJ2-5; D gene unclear. V gave up 0 bases and J gave up 9 bases, with 9 bases separating them. CDR3 length: 12 amino acids. Germline assignment: CDR1 SGHDT and CDR2 YYEEEE. The DNA for the CDR3 is TGTGCCAGCAGCTTGGAGTACTCGGCCCAGTACTTC. Encoded protein: CASSLEYSAQYF.

This chain joins TRBV9 and TRBJ2-3; D unresolved. The germline V and J ends were trimmed by 4 bases and 4 bases, with 10 bases remaining between them. In germline, CDR1 is SGDLS, CDR2 YYNGEE. The CDR3 consists of 13 residues. This CDR3 reads CASSPPVADTQYF. The CDR3 region has the DNA TGTGCCAGCAGCCCCCCGGTGGCAGATACGCAGTATTTT. Full variable domain (missing parts from reference TRBV9 and TRBJ2-3): DSGVTQTPKHLITATGQRVTLRCSPRSGDLSVYWYQQSLDQGLQFLIQYYNGEERAKGNILERFSAQQFPDLHSELNLSSLELGDSALYFCASSPPVADTQYFGPGTRLTVL.

This clone was picked up one time. The chain combines TRBV5-6 with TRBJ2-1; no reliable D call. This CDR3 spans 16 amino acids. Germline CDR1 and CDR2: SGHDT and YYEEEE. V lost 0 bases and J 1 base, leaving 11 bases between the germline ends. The DNA for the CDR3 is TGTGCCAGCAGCTTGGGACTCCATGGGTCCTACAATGAGCAGTTCTTC. Its protein is CASSLGLHGSYNEQFF.

V is TRBV19 and J is TRBJ1-1, with no clear D. V was shortened by 5 bases and J by 0 bases, with 7 bases between the two germline ends. This CDR3 is built from 13 residues. Germline V lookup: CDR1 LNHDA, CDR2 SQIVND (reference sequence). CDR3 sequence: CASSLHLNTEAFF. The CDR3 DNA sequence: TGTGCCAGTAGTTTACACCTGAACACTGAAGCTTTCTTT.

This chain uses TRBV4-1 with TRBJ2-1; 9 bases map to TRBD2. The CDR3 is 17 amino acids. V was clipped by 0 bases and J by 0 bases; unmatched bases: 3. In germline, CDR1 is MGHRA, CDR2 YSYEKL. In DNA, the CDR3 is TGCGCCAGCAGCCAAGATGCGGGGGGGAGCTCCTACAATGAGCAGTTCTTC. It specifies CASSQDAGGSSYNEQFF.

This clone turned up a few times. V and J are TRBV4-2 and TRBJ2-2; D is undetermined. CDR1 and CDR2 from the germline V gene are LGHNA and YNFKEQ. Trimming shortened V by 0 bases and J by 1 base, and 6 bases separated the two germline ends. The CDR3 loop spans 15 amino acids. This chain's CDR3 is CASSQDVRNTGELFF. CDR3 nucleotide sequence: TGTGCCAGCAGCCAAGATGTCAGGAACACCGGGGAGCTGTTTTTT.

This clone was counted between two and nine times. This chain links TRBV7-2 with TRBJ2-5, with D possibly TRBD2 on 5 matching bases. The length of the CDR3 is 14 residues. Deletions cut 3 bases from V and 1 base from J, with 9 bases between. Germline CDR1 is SGHTA and CDR2 is FQGNSA. The CDR3 is CASSFGGLQETQYF. CDR3 nucleotide sequence: TGTGCCAGCAGCTTCGGAGGCCTCCAAGAGACCCAGTACTTC.

The rearrangement joins TRBV28 to TRBJ2-3; 8 positions agree with TRBD2. CDR3 length: 15 residues. In germline, CDR1 is MDHEN, CDR2 SYDVKM. V lost 3 bases and J lost 1; bases outside the gene matches: 3. The CDR3 DNA reads as TGTGCCAGCAGTTTCCCCGGGGGGGGCACAGATACGCAGTATTTT. It encodes CASSFPGGGTDTQYF. The full variable domain, in which reference TRBV28 and TRBJ2-3 provide the parts outside the CDR3, is DVKVTQSSRYLVKRTGEKVFLECVQDMDHENMFWYRQDPGLGLRLIYFSYDVKMKEKGDIPEGYSVSREKKERFSLILESASTNQTSMYLCASSFPGGGTDTQYFGPGTRLTVL.

The rearrangement joins TRBV25-1 to TRBJ1-4; TRBD1 is a possible D gene (6 bases). The germline V gene has CDR1 MGHDK and CDR2 SYGVNS. This CDR3 has 15 amino acids. V was cut by 2 bases and J by 7 bases, with 14 bases left in between. The chain's CDR3 is CASSEGAGEGEKLFF. The DNA for the CDR3 is TGTGCCAGCAGTGAAGGGGCAGGGGAGGGTGAAAAACTGTTTTTT.

The chain recombines TRBV28 with TRBJ2-5, with unresolved D. V shed 3 bases and J shed 5 bases, with 10 bases lying between them. Germline-derived CDR1 and CDR2 are MDHEN and SYDVKM. The CDR3 is 13 amino acids. The chain's CDR3 is CASSLSVWETQYF. In nucleotides, the CDR3 is TGTGCCAGCAGTTTGTCGGTGTGGGAGACCCAGTACTTC.

This chain links TRBV30 with TRBJ2-3, with 10 bases matching TRBD2. The ends lost 5 bases at V and 1 base at J; junction bases unmatched: 3. Germline loops: CDR1 GTSNPN, CDR2 SVGIG (reference sequence). The CDR3 is 14 residues long. In DNA form, the CDR3 reads TGTGCCTGGGTTCTAGCGGGGGGCACAGATACGCAGTATTTT. This gives the protein CAWVLAGGTDTQYF.

The V call is TRBV9, the J call TRBJ1-2; perhaps TRBD1 as D (6 bases). The CDR3 totals 14 residues. Germline V lookup: CDR1 SGDLS, CDR2 YYNGEE. V was shortened by 2 bases and J by 2 bases, with 10 bases between the two germline ends. As DNA, the CDR3 is TGTGCCAGCAGCGTGGACAGTTCCAACTATGGCTACACCTTC. Translated, it gives CASSVDSSNYGYTF. Looking up the rest from reference TRBV9 and TRBJ1-2 gives the full variable domain: DSGVTQTPKHLITATGQRVTLRCSPRSGDLSVYWYQQSLDQGLQFLIQYYNGEERAKGNILERFSAQQFPDLHSELNLSSLELGDSALYFCASSVDSSNYGYTFGSGTRLTVV.

V gene TRBV11-2 combines with J gene TRBJ1-3; 7 bases agree with TRBD1. CDR3 length: 15 residues. The J segment lost 2 bases and the V segment lost 5 bases, leaving 6 bases of the junction unmatched. Looked up from germline, CDR1 is SGHAT and CDR2 is FQNNGV. CDR3 sequence (DNA): TGTGCCAGCAGCCCTACAGACAGGGCTGGAAACACCATATATTTT. It translates to CASSPTDRAGNTIYF.

The chain combines TRBV6-5 with TRBJ2-1; TRBD1 matches 7 bases. CDR1 and CDR2 from the germline V gene are MNHEY and SVGAGI. The CDR3 spans 14 residues. The junction had 7 bases not matched to a gene; V was cut back by 7 bases and J by 4 bases. CDR3 DNA sequence: TGTGCCAGCAAGAATGGGGACAGTTACAATGAGCAGTTCTTC. This sequence encodes CASKNGDSYNEQFF.

This clone appeared a single time. The chain has TRBV5-1 and TRBJ1-4; tentative D call: TRBD1 (5 bases). Germline loops: CDR1 SGHRS, CDR2 YFSETQ. This CDR3 comprises 15 residues. The V end was cut by 4 bases, the J end by 0 bases, with 10 bases between. The CDR3 DNA sequence: TGCGCCAGCAGCGCCGACAGAGCAACTAATGAAAAACTGTTTTTT. Translation gives CASSADRATNEKLFF.

The chain recombines TRBV19 with TRBJ1-2, with 7 bases that match TRBD1. Per the germline V gene, CDR1 is LNHDA and CDR2 is SQIVND (reference sequence). Trimming removed 7 bases from V and 4 bases from J; junction bases left unmatched: 9. The CDR3 has 14 residues. In DNA, the CDR3 is TGTGCCAGTACCGACAGGGAGACGGGCTATGGCTACACCTTC. Translating it yields CASTDRETGYGYTF. The whole variable domain, remainder taken from reference TRBV19 and TRBJ1-2, is DGGITQSPKYLFRKEGQNVTLSCEQNLNHDAMYWYRQDPGQGLRLIYYSQIVNDFQKGDIAEGYSVSREKKESFPLTVTSAQKNPTAFYLCASTDRETGYGYTFGSGTRLTVV.

V is TRBV12-5 and J is TRBJ1-1; possible D gene TRBD1, 5 bases. Per the germline V gene, CDR1 is LGHNT and CDR2 is FRNRAP. The CDR3 totals 14 residues. Trimming left V 3 bases short and J 3 bases short, with 11 bases between. Here the CDR3 reads CASGLREGHTEAFF. CDR3 bases: TGTGCTAGTGGTTTACGGGAGGGGCACACTGAAGCTTTCTTT.

This clone showed up just a few times. The chain is built from TRBV28 and TRBJ1-3; perhaps TRBD1 as D (5 bases). The germline gives CDR1 MDHEN, CDR2 SYDVKM. The V and J ends lost 5 bases and 9 bases respectively, with 17 bases between them. The CDR3 has 14 amino acids. The CDR3 protein is CASSPGRSGGTIYF. CDR3 sequence (DNA): TGTGCCAGCAGTCCCGGTCGTTCCGGGGGCACCATATATTTT.